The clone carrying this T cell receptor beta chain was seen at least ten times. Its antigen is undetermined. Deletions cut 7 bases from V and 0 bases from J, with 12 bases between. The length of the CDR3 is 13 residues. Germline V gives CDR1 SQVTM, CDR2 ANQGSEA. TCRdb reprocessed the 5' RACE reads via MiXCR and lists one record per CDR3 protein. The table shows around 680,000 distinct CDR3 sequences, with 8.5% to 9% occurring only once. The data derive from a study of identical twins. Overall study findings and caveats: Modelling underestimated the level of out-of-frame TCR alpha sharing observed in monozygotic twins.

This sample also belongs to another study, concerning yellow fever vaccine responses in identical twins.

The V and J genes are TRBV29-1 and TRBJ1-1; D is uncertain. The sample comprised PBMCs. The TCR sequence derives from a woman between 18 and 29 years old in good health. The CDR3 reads CSGSGRMNTEAFF. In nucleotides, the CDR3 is TGCAGCGGGTCCGGACGGATGAACACTGAAGCTTTCTTT.